The 2 T cell receptor beta chains listed next were all sequenced from one sample in a study of blood T cell repertoires in COVID-19. Sequencing was performed with immunoSEQ multiplex PCR; in TCRdb, only in-frame clones are kept and a portion is missing. Of approximately 220,000 clones listed, 83% are singletons. Sequencing input: PBMCs or T cells enriched from blood (not recorded which). These receptors were obtained from a woman in her forties or fifties who had been exposed to COVID-19.

This sequence joins TRBV19 and TRBJ1-1; 9 positions match TRBD1. Trimming took 6 bases from V and 1 from J; bases not matched to a gene: 9. Looked up from germline, CDR1 is LNHDA and CDR2 is SQIVND (reference sequence). The CDR3 has 16 residues. CDR3 bases: TGTGCCAGTAGCCTCAACAGGGGGCTGGGGAACACTGAAGCTTTCTTT. Its translation is CASSLNRGLGNTEAFF.

The V call is TRBV4-2, the J call TRBJ2-5, with 10 bases lining up with TRBD1. The V segment lost 1 base and the J segment 7 bases; nucleotides outside the gene matches: 9. CDR1 and CDR2 from the germline V gene are LGHNA and YNFKEQ. There are 16 residues in the CDR3. The CDR3 DNA reads as TGTGCCAGCAGCCAAGGCTTGACAGGGGGCTTGGGGACCCAGTACTTC. It specifies CASSQGLTGGLGTQYF.